These T cell receptor beta chains were read from a single sample in a study of cytomegalovirus exposure and HLA in healthy donors. The data were produced by immunoSEQ multiplex PCR, yet TCRdb's version contains in-frame clones alone and is incomplete. Its clone listing holds approximately 37,000 clones. Material for sequencing was PBMCs. The receptors stem from a male donor in good health and CMV-seronegative. CDR3s include the opening cysteine and the closing phenylalanine or tryptophan. D genes are given only for firm matches.

cdr3_length,j_call,v_call,d_call,cdr3_aa,cdr3_nt
17,TRBJ2-3,TRBV27,TRBD1,CASRSLLRDREEDTQYF,TGTGCCAGCAGATCCCTCCTCCGGGACAGGGAGGAAGATACGCAGTATTTT
13,TRBJ2-7,TRBV6-1,NA,CASSEAPRGEQYF,TGTGCCAGCAGTGAAGCCCCTCGGGGGGAGCAGTACTTC
13,TRBJ2-1,TRBV29-1,NA,CSVETPRQGEQFF,TGCAGCGTTGAGACTCCGAGGCAGGGTGAGCAGTTCTTC
14,TRBJ2-1,TRBV30,TRBD1,CAWATGGKGNEQFF,TGTGCCTGGGCTACAGGGGGAAAAGGGAATGAGCAGTTCTTC
16,TRBJ1-3,TRBV7-8,NA,CASSAPVRGSGNTIYF,TGTGCCAGCAGCGCCCCCGTACGGGGCTCTGGAAACACCATATATTTT
16,TRBJ1-6,TRBV27,TRBD1,CASTRLVGQGYSPLHF,TGTGCCAGCACCCGTTTAGTGGGACAGGGATACTCACCCCTCCACTTT
14,TRBJ2-5,TRBV7-8,NA,CASSSTGLQETQYF,TGTGCCAGCAGCTCGACAGGACTCCAAGAGACCCAGTACTTC
16,TRBJ2-2,TRBV6-6,TRBD2,CASSGLAGSSTGELFF,TGTGCCAGCAGTGGACTAGCGGGCTCGAGCACCGGGGAGCTGTTTTTT
15,TRBJ2-1,TRBV30,TRBD1,CAWSVQGASDNEQFF,TGTGCCTGGAGTGTACAGGGGGCGTCCGACAATGAGCAGTTCTTC
15,TRBJ2-7,TRBV5-1,NA,CASSLGGSGNYEQYF,TGCGCCAGCAGCTTGGGAGGGTCGGGCAACTACGAGCAGTACTTC
16,TRBJ1-1,TRBV18,TRBD1,CASSPQGQTSNTEAFF,TGTGCCAGCTCACCACAGGGACAGACATCTAACACTGAAGCTTTCTTT
16,TRBJ1-1,TRBV7-6,TRBD1,CASSRGQGVVNTEAFF,TGTGCCAGCAGCCGGGGACAGGGGGTTGTGAACACTGAAGCTTTCTTT
13,TRBJ1-2,TRBV6-4,TRBD1,CASRGQGNYGYTF,TGTGCCAGCAGAGGACAGGGGAACTATGGCTACACCTTC
10,TRBJ2-2,TRBV2,NA,CASRAGELFF,TGTGCCAGTCGGGCCGGGGAGCTGTTTTTT